These T cell receptor beta chains were read from a single sample in a study of early T cells in non-severe SARS-CoV-2 infection. TCRdb ran MiXCR on the 5' RACE reads and lists one entry per CDR3 protein. The table lists 70,000 to 85,000 distinct CDR3 sequences, 9.5% to 15% of them singletons. The sequenced sample consisted of whole blood. The origin of the receptors is an adult who was a healthcare worker with PCR-confirmed SARS-CoV-2 infection or an uninfected control (not recorded which). The CDR3 runs from the conserved cysteine through the conserved F or W. The D gene is left open where the match is weak. The listing skips clone size in some rows; elsewhere it reads once, few, many or a size class.

v_gene: TRBV29-1
abundance: few
j_gene: TRBJ2-4
d_gene: TRBD2
CDR3aa: CSVVGQREASIQYF
CDR3nt: TGCAGCGTGGTCGGACAGCGGGAGGCCTCGATTCAGTACTTC

v_gene: TRBV20-1
abundance: many
j_gene: TRBJ2-2
d_gene: NA
CDR3aa: CSARGSRERGELFF
CDR3nt: TGCAGTGCTAGAGGGTCCCGGGAAAGAGGGGAGCTGTTTTTT

v_gene: TRBV5-1
abundance: few
j_gene: TRBJ2-7
d_gene: NA
CDR3aa: CASSAVAVGEQYF
CDR3nt: TGCGCCAGCAGCGCCGTCGCGGTTGGCGAGCAGTACTTC

v_gene: TRBV19
abundance: NA
j_gene: TRBJ2-7
d_gene: NA
CDR3aa: CASSIGLAAEQYF
CDR3nt: TGTGCCAGTAGTATAGGTCTAGCAGCCGAGCAGTACTTC

v_gene: TRBV7-6
abundance: many
j_gene: TRBJ2-1
d_gene: NA
CDR3aa: CASSPDLGNEQFF
CDR3nt: TGTGCCAGCAGTCCAGACCTGGGGAATGAGCAGTTCTTC

v_gene: TRBV2
abundance: many
j_gene: TRBJ2-5
d_gene: TRBD1
CDR3aa: CASSRQGRAETQYF
CDR3nt: TGTGCCAGCAGCCGACAGGGGCGGGCGGAGACCCAGTACTTC

v_gene: TRBV5-1
abundance: few
j_gene: TRBJ2-5
d_gene: NA
CDR3aa: CASSQQRRGGETQYF
CDR3nt: TGCGCCAGCAGCCAGCAGAGGAGAGGGGGAGAGACCCAGTACTTC

v_gene: TRBV5-1
abundance: few
j_gene: TRBJ2-7
d_gene: NA
CDR3aa: CASSLTVRGEQYF
CDR3nt: TGCGCCAGCAGCTTGACGGTCCGAGGGGAGCAGTACTTC

v_gene: TRBV3-1
abundance: few
j_gene: TRBJ2-7
d_gene: NA
CDR3aa: CASSLVGTPSYEQYF
CDR3nt: TGTGCCAGCAGCCTAGTGGGGACACCCTCCTACGAGCAGTACTTC

v_gene: TRBV7-8
abundance: few
j_gene: TRBJ2-2
d_gene: TRBD2
CDR3aa: CASSSSGTNTGELFF
CDR3nt: TGTGCCAGCAGCTCCAGCGGGACGAACACCGGGGAGCTGTTTTTT

v_gene: TRBV18
abundance: many
j_gene: TRBJ1-3
d_gene: TRBD1
CDR3aa: CASSSAGTGTGNTIYF
CDR3nt: TGTGCCAGCTCATCGGCCGGGACAGGGACTGGAAACACCATATATTTT

v_gene: TRBV28
abundance: NA
j_gene: TRBJ1-6
d_gene: NA
CDR3aa: CASSLITPYNSPLHF
CDR3nt: TGTGCCAGCAGTTTGATAACCCCCTATAATTCACCCCTCCACTTT

v_gene: TRBV7-9
abundance: once
j_gene: TRBJ1-5
d_gene: NA
CDR3aa: CASCLGQGRGGNQPQHF
CDR3nt: TGTGCCAGCTGCTTAGGGCAGGGGCGCGGGGGCAATCAGCCCCAGCATTTT

v_gene: TRBV29-1
abundance: NA
j_gene: TRBJ1-1
d_gene: TRBD1
CDR3aa: CSAGTGGAEAFF
CDR3nt: TGCAGCGCGGGGACAGGGGGCGCCGAAGCTTTCTTT

v_gene: TRBV19
abundance: many
j_gene: TRBJ2-2
d_gene: NA
CDR3aa: CATLDGELFF
CDR3nt: TGTGCCACCTTAGACGGGGAGCTGTTTTTT

v_gene: TRBV7-3
abundance: many
j_gene: TRBJ2-2
d_gene: NA
CDR3aa: CASSLHGLLPGELFF
CDR3nt: TGTGCCAGCAGCCTCCACGGACTTCTGCCCGGGGAGCTGTTTTTT

v_gene: TRBV29-1
abundance: NA
j_gene: TRBJ2-7
d_gene: NA
CDR3aa: CSVEGELGLPGTYEQYF
CDR3nt: TGCAGCGTTGAAGGTGAACTCGGGCTCCCGGGTACCTACGAGCAGTACTTC

v_gene: TRBV29-1
abundance: NA
j_gene: TRBJ2-3
d_gene: TRBD2
CDR3aa: CSVEDGGLVSTDTQYF
CDR3nt: TGCAGCGTTGAAGATGGTGGACTAGTTAGCACAGATACGCAGTATTTT

v_gene: TRBV28
abundance: many
j_gene: TRBJ2-6
d_gene: TRBD1
CDR3aa: CASSLTGYKAGANVLTF
CDR3nt: TGTGCCAGCAGTCTGACAGGGTACAAGGCCGGGGCCAACGTCCTGACTTTC

v_gene: TRBV18
abundance: NA
j_gene: TRBJ2-5
d_gene: TRBD1
CDR3aa: CASSPSTGGETQYF
CDR3nt: TGTGCCAGCTCACCCTCTACAGGGGGAGAGACCCAGTACTTC

v_gene: TRBV2
abundance: few
j_gene: TRBJ2-1
d_gene: NA
CDR3aa: CASSAKRGEQFF
CDR3nt: TGTGCCAGCAGTGCGAAACGGGGTGAGCAGTTCTTC

v_gene: TRBV19
abundance: many
j_gene: TRBJ2-7
d_gene: TRBD2
CDR3aa: CASRKASGSYEQYF
CDR3nt: TGTGCCAGTAGGAAGGCTAGCGGGAGCTACGAGCAGTACTTC

v_gene: TRBV5-5
abundance: medium-sized
j_gene: TRBJ2-5
d_gene: TRBD1
CDR3aa: CASSLAGTGGEQETQYF
CDR3nt: TGTGCCAGCAGCTTGGCCGGGACAGGTGGAGAACAAGAGACCCAGTACTTC

v_gene: TRBV20-1
abundance: NA
j_gene: TRBJ2-1
d_gene: NA
CDR3aa: CSAREETLSNNEQFF
CDR3nt: TGCAGTGCTAGAGAAGAGACTCTTTCCAACAATGAGCAGTTCTTC

v_gene: TRBV19
abundance: many
j_gene: TRBJ2-1
d_gene: TRBD2
CDR3aa: CASSTPTSGRENEQFF
CDR3nt: TGTGCCAGTAGTACGCCTACTAGCGGGAGGGAAAATGAGCAGTTCTTC

v_gene: TRBV6-2/TRBV6-3
abundance: NA
j_gene: TRBJ2-4
d_gene: TRBD2
CDR3aa: CASSAGNSGRASTSQKGIQYF
CDR3nt: TGTGCCAGCAGTGCCGGGAATAGCGGGAGGGCGTCTACTAGCCAAAAAGGGATTCAGTACTTC

v_gene: TRBV2
abundance: few
j_gene: TRBJ2-6
d_gene: NA
CDR3aa: CASRIEGLQANVLTF
CDR3nt: TGTGCCAGCAGGATCGAGGGGTTACAGGCCAACGTCCTGACTTTC

v_gene: TRBV4-2
abundance: many
j_gene: TRBJ2-3
d_gene: TRBD1
CDR3aa: CASSQGTGGTDTQYF
CDR3nt: TGTGCCAGCAGCCAAGGGACAGGGGGGACAGATACGCAGTATTTT

v_gene: TRBV11-2
abundance: many
j_gene: TRBJ1-2
d_gene: NA
CDR3aa: CASSTGATNYGYTF
CDR3nt: TGTGCCAGCAGTACCGGGGCGACTAACTATGGCTACACCTTC

v_gene: TRBV20-1
abundance: NA
j_gene: TRBJ2-3
d_gene: NA
CDR3aa: CSATGFPDRVYTQYF
CDR3nt: TGCAGTGCTACCGGGTTCCCCGACCGAGTGTATACGCAGTATTTT

v_gene: TRBV20-1
abundance: NA
j_gene: TRBJ2-1
d_gene: NA
CDR3aa: CSATGGSLSSYNEQFF
CDR3nt: TGCAGTGCCACCGGAGGGTCCCTGAGCTCCTACAATGAGCAGTTCTTC

v_gene: TRBV10-3
abundance: few
j_gene: TRBJ2-3
d_gene: NA
CDR3aa: CAISESPGLRDTQYF
CDR3nt: TGTGCCATCAGTGAGTCCCCGGGATTGAGAGATACGCAGTATTTT

v_gene: TRBV7-8
abundance: many
j_gene: TRBJ1-5
d_gene: NA
CDR3aa: CASSRGGRGSNQPQHF
CDR3nt: TGTGCCAGCAGCCGCGGGGGGAGGGGAAGCAATCAGCCCCAGCATTTT

v_gene: TRBV10-3
abundance: NA
j_gene: TRBJ2-4
d_gene: NA
CDR3aa: CAISATGALGNIQYF
CDR3nt: TGTGCCATCAGTGCCACCGGGGCCTTAGGCAACATTCAGTACTTC

v_gene: TRBV28
abundance: NA
j_gene: TRBJ1-2
d_gene: NA
CDR3aa: CASSLKGRNYGYTF
CDR3nt: TGTGCCAGCAGTTTAAAGGGCAGGAACTATGGCTACACCTTC

v_gene: TRBV12-2
abundance: many
j_gene: TRBJ2-5
d_gene: NA
CDR3aa: CASRFKRGLKTQYF
CDR3nt: TGTGCAAGTCGCTTTAAGCGAGGTCTTAAGACCCAGTACTTC

v_gene: TRBV29-1
abundance: NA
j_gene: TRBJ2-3
d_gene: NA
CDR3aa: CSAFASASTDTQYF
CDR3nt: TGCAGCGCCTTCGCTAGCGCCAGCACAGATACGCAGTATTTT

v_gene: TRBV7-3
abundance: many
j_gene: TRBJ2-2
d_gene: NA
CDR3aa: CASSPGGELFF
CDR3nt: TGTGCCAGCAGCCCCGGCGGGGAGCTGTTTTTT

v_gene: TRBV7-8
abundance: many
j_gene: TRBJ2-5
d_gene: NA
CDR3aa: CASSPGGRQETQYF
CDR3nt: TGTGCCAGCAGCCCCGGTGGACGGCAAGAGACCCAGTACTTC

v_gene: TRBV7-6
abundance: few
j_gene: TRBJ1-2
d_gene: NA
CDR3aa: CASSLQGGDGYTF
CDR3nt: TGTGCCAGCAGCTTACAGGGAGGTGACGGCTACACCTTC

v_gene: TRBV7-3
abundance: many
j_gene: TRBJ2-5
d_gene: NA
CDR3aa: CASSLGPGETQYF
CDR3nt: TGTGCCAGCAGCCTCGGACCGGGGGAGACCCAGTACTTC

v_gene: TRBV7-9
abundance: few
j_gene: TRBJ1-4
d_gene: NA
CDR3aa: CASSARTHGEKLFF
CDR3nt: TGTGCCAGCAGCGCGCGGACCCATGGCGAAAAACTGTTTTTT

v_gene: TRBV6-4
abundance: few
j_gene: TRBJ2-2
d_gene: NA
CDR3aa: CASSGQVDTGELFF
CDR3nt: TGTGCCAGCAGTGGACAGGTAGACACCGGGGAGCTGTTTTTT

v_gene: TRBV7-9
abundance: NA
j_gene: TRBJ2-2
d_gene: TRBD2
CDR3aa: CASSHSSGHYTGELFF
CDR3nt: TGTGCCAGCAGCCACTCTAGCGGGCATTACACCGGGGAGCTGTTTTTT

v_gene: TRBV18
abundance: NA
j_gene: TRBJ2-7
d_gene: NA
CDR3aa: CASSMTGVMKEQYF
CDR3nt: TGTGCCAGCTCCATGACTGGGGTTATGAAGGAGCAGTACTTC

v_gene: TRBV7-3
abundance: many
j_gene: TRBJ1-5
d_gene: NA
CDR3aa: CASSLTRGQPQHF
CDR3nt: TGTGCCAGCAGCTTAACACGAGGGCAGCCCCAGCATTTT

v_gene: TRBV20-1
abundance: once
j_gene: TRBJ2-6
d_gene: NA
CDR3aa: CSAQGGAGAYSGANVLTF
CDR3nt: TGCAGTGCCCAGGGGGGAGCGGGGGCTTACTCTGGGGCCAACGTCCTGACTTTC

v_gene: TRBV20-1
abundance: many
j_gene: TRBJ1-1
d_gene: NA
CDR3aa: CSAPSGERNTEAFF
CDR3nt: TGCAGTGCCCCGTCGGGGGAACGGAACACTGAAGCTTTCTTT

v_gene: TRBV29-1
abundance: NA
j_gene: TRBJ2-1
d_gene: TRBD1
CDR3aa: CSVSRDRGYNEQFF
CDR3nt: TGCAGCGTTTCCCGGGACAGGGGATACAATGAGCAGTTCTTC